The clone carrying this TCR beta chain is a singleton in its sample. Antigen specificity is unknown. V lost 0 bases and J 5 bases, leaving 16 bases between the germline ends. The CDR3 has 16 residues. Germline values: CDR1 MGHRA, CDR2 YSYEKL. This PCR relied on a set of 60 Vbeta primers and 13 Jbeta primers. Using immunoSEQ multiplex PCR, the repertoire was profiled, and TCRdb retains in-frame clones only, with some absent. This table holds about 150,000 clones, about four fifths found once. This entry comes from a study of cytomegalovirus exposure and HLA in healthy donors. Study at large: The approximately 100 million unique TCR beta sequences, from around 200 million T cells, were found by an earlier analysis.

The study, taken as a whole, reports: The authors listed around 150 TCR beta chains as cytomegalovirus-associated. Despite most TCR sequences being rare, some public TCRs occurred in many donors. It is likely that the observed cluster of highly shared sequence variants was a sequencing artifact.

Specimen: PBMCs. The sequence was collected from a man younger than 45 in good health. The rearrangement links TRBV4-1 to TRBJ2-5; D might be TRBD2 (6 bases). The CDR3 region is CASSQDQSSGSETQYF. The CDR3 region has the DNA TGCGCCAGCAGCCAAGATCAGAGTAGCGGATCGGAGACCCAGTACTTC.